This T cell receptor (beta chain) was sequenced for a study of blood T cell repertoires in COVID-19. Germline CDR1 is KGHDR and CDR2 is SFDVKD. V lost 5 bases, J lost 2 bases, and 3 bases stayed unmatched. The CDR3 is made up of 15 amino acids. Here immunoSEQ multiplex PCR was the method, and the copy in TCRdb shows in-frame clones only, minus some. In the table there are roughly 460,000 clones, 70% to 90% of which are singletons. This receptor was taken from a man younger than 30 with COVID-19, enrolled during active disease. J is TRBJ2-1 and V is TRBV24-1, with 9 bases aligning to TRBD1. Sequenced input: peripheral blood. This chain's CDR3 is CATSGGTGPYNEQFF. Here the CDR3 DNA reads TGTGCCACCAGTGGAGGGACAGGGCCCTACAATGAGCAGTTCTTC.